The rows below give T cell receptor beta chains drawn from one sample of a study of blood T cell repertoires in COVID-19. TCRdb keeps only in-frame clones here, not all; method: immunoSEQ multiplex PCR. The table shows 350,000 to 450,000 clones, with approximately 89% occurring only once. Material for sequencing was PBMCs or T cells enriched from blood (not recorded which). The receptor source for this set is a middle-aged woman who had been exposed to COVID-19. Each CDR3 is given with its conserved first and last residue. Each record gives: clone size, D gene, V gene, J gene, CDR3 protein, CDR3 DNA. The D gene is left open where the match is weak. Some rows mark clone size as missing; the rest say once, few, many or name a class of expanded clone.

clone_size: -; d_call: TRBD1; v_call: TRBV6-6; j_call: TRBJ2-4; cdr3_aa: CASSYGQGEAKNIQYF; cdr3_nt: TGTGCCAGCAGTTACGGACAGGGCGAAGCCAAAAACATTCAGTACTTC
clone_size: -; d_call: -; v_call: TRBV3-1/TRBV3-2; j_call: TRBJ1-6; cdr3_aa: CASSQELQSSSYNSPLHF; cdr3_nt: TGTGCCAGCAGCCAAGAATTACAGTCGAGCTCCTATAATTCACCCCTCCACTTT
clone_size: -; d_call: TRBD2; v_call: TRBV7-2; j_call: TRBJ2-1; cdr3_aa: CASSSLAGGPNEQFF; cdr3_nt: TGTGCCAGCAGCTCCCTAGCGGGAGGGCCCAATGAGCAGTTCTTC
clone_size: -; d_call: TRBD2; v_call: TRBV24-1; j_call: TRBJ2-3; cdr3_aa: CATSGSGGAPDTQYF; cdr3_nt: TGTGCCACCAGTGGTAGCGGGGGGGCCCCAGATACGCAGTATTTT
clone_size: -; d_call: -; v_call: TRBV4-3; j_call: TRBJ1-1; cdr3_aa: CASSQGATWNTEAFF; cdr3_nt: TGCGCCAGCAGCCAAGGGGCCACTTGGAACACTGAAGCTTTCTTT
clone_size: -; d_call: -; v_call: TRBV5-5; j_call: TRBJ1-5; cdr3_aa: CASSLAADQPQHF; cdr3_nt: TGTGCCAGCAGCTTAGCGGCGGACCAGCCCCAGCATTTT
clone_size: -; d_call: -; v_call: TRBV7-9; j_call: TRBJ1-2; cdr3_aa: CASSLEGGLGGYTF; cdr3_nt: TGTGCCAGCAGCTTAGAAGGAGGGTTAGGTGGCTACACCTTC
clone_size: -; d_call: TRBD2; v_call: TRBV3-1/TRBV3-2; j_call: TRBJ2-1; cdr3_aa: CASSTLAEDNEQFF; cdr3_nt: TGTGCCAGCAGCACCCTAGCGGAAGACAATGAGCAGTTCTTC
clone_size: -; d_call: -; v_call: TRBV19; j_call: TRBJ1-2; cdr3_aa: CASSIDIFYGYTF; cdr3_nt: TGTGCCAGTAGTATCGACATTTTCTATGGCTACACCTTC
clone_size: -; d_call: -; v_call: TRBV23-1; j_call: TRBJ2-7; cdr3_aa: CASSQYPPDSLTYEQYF; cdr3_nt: TGCGCCAGCAGTCAATATCCCCCGGACAGCTTAACCTACGAGCAGTACTTC
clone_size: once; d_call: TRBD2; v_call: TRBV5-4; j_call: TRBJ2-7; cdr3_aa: CASRLAGDFYEQYF; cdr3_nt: TGTGCCAGCAGGCTAGCGGGAGATTTCTACGAGCAGTACTTC
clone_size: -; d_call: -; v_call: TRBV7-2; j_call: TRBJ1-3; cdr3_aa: CASSPQWLAGNTIYF; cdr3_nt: TGTGCCAGCAGCCCTCAATGGTTAGCTGGAAACACCATATATTTT